Shown below are 17 T cell receptor beta chains from a single sample sequenced in a study of glioma-infiltrating T cells (TCRdb year 2016). For sequencing, an Illumina MiSeq was employed. The iRepertoire nested amplicon-rescue multiplex PCR (arm-PCR) platform was used to amplify TCR alpha and beta CDR3 regions from RNA. In TCRdb, the public reads were trimmed at Q25 with fastp and aligned with MiXCR, with productive beta chains retained. Every distinct CDR3 protein forms one entry, paired with its most common genes and DNA. For this sample the table gives under 200,000 distinct CDR3 sequences, of which more than 35% were detected only once. Of the sample, 5% to 5.5% is held by the ten largest clones. Sequenced material: glioma tissue, nonneoplastic brain tissue, or PBMCs (not recorded which). The receptors come from a human donor with low-grade glioma or glioblastoma, undergoing nonglioma brain surgery, or in good health (not recorded which).

This clonotype came up many times. V and J are TRBV28 and TRBJ2-3; 15 bases fit TRBD2. Germline CDR1 and CDR2: MDHEN and SYDVKM. The J segment lost 5 bases and the V segment lost 5 bases, leaving 8 bases of the junction unmatched. This CDR3 is 17 amino acids long. For the CDR3, the DNA is TGTGCCAGCAGTCCGGGGACTAGCGGGAGGAGTTTAGATACGCAGTATTTT. It translates to CASSPGTSGRSLDTQYF.

This clonotype has just one count. Possible read error: a much larger clone is one base away. V and J are TRBV28 and TRBJ2-7; D is possibly TRBD1 (5 bases). The CDR3 extends over 13 amino acids. The germline V and J ends were trimmed by 2 bases and 6 bases, with 11 bases remaining between them. The germline V gene encodes CDR1 MDHEN and CDR2 SYDVKM. The CDR3 sequence: CASSLQGVREQYF. The CDR3, as DNA: TGTGCCAGCAGTTTACAGGGTGTACGCGAGCAGTACTTC.

This clonotype was observed at least ten times. J is TRBJ1-2 and V is TRBV20-1, with a tentative D call TRBD1 (5 bases). Germline loops: CDR1 DFQATT, CDR2 SNEGSKA (reference sequence). Trimming cost V 1 base and J 8 bases, with 14 bases left between them. The CDR3 sequence is 13 residues long. CDR3 coding DNA: TGCAGTGCTAGAGCCACTGGGGGATACGGCTACACCTTC. This gives the protein CSARATGGYGYTF.

The chain employs TRBV7-2 and TRBJ1-5; no definite D call. This CDR3 is 14 amino acids long. CDR1 SGHTA and CDR2 FQGNSA come from the germline V gene. V was trimmed by 1 base and J by 4 bases, leaving 8 bases between them. Written as DNA, the CDR3 is TGTGCCAGCAGCTTAGGGCAGAGGAATCAGCCCCAGCATTTT. Encoded protein: CASSLGQRNQPQHF.

This clonotype was observed once. This may come from a read error, since a much larger clone is one base off. The genes are TRBV20-1 and TRBJ2-5, with D perhaps TRBD1 or TRBD2 (5 bases each). Trimming left V 0 bases short and J 5 bases short, with 16 bases between. The CDR3 spans 15 residues. CDR1 is DFQATT and CDR2 is SNEGSKA in the germline V gene (reference sequence). The CDR3 sequence is CSARDVRGVDETQYF. CDR3 nucleotides: TGCAGTGCTAGAGACGTGAGGGGAGTAGACGAGACCCAGTACTTC.

A remark on this clonotype: Being one base from a much bigger clone, this may be a read error. The chain employs TRBV4-1 and TRBJ2-5; 12 nucleotides align to TRBD2. This CDR3 region has 17 residues. CDR1 and CDR2 from the germline V gene are MGHRA and YSYEKL. The CDR3 reads CASSQSPSGRAGENQYF. The CDR3 nucleotides are TGCGCCAGCAGCCAAAGTCCTAGCGGGAGGGCCGGGGAGAACCAGTACTTC.

On this clonotype: An end of the junction differs from the germline gene, which may be a read error. This rearrangement joins TRBV3-1 to TRBJ2-7; 7 positions match TRBD2. The CDR3 covers 15 residues. Per germline, CDR1 LGHDT and CDR2 YNNKEL (reference sequence). DNA of the CDR3: TGTGCCTGCAGCCAAGGCGCTAGCGGAACCTACGAGCAGTACTTC. Translating it yields CACSQGASGTYEQYF.

This clonotype has just one count. The chain combines TRBV19 with TRBJ1-2; D might be TRBD1 (6 bases). With 6 bases removed from V and 3 bases from J, the gap between germline ends came to 20 bases. Germline assignment: CDR1 LNHDA and CDR2 SQIVND (reference sequence). This CDR3 spans 16 amino acids. CDR3 nucleotide sequence: TGTGCCAGTAGGGCCCGTACAGGGACGCACGACTATGGCTACACCTTC. This sequence encodes CASRARTGTHDYGYTF.

In its sample, this clonotype was seen many times. The chain uses TRBV7-9 and TRBJ2-7; 7 bases line up with TRBD1. CDR3 length: 15 amino acids. CDR1 is SEHNR and CDR2 is FQNEAQ in the germline V gene (reference sequence). The V segment lost 5 bases and the J segment 1 base; nucleotides outside the gene matches: 8. The CDR3 is CASSQTGDTSYEQYF. The CDR3 coding sequence is TGTGCCAGCAGCCAAACAGGGGACACGTCCTACGAGCAGTACTTC.

For this clonotype: A much bigger clone sits one base away, suggesting this may be a read error. No conserved phenylalanine or tryptophan is present at the end of the CDR3, so a read error is the likely explanation. The J gene is TRBJ2-7, the V gene TRBV6-1; the D is unclear. Looked up from germline, CDR1 is MNHNS and CDR2 is SASEGT. The CDR3 contains 11 residues. The germline V and J ends were trimmed by 6 bases and 3 bases, with 6 bases remaining between them. CDR3: CASRKFYEQYS. CDR3 DNA: TGTGCCAGCAGAAAATTCTACGAGCAGTACTCC.

The rearrangement links TRBV10-3 to TRBJ1-5; no clear D. From germline, CDR1 is ENHRY and CDR2 SYGVKD. The ends were cut back, 2 bases at V and 0 bases at J, with 11 bases in the middle. This CDR3 has 16 residues. CDR3: CAISEGPPDSNQPQHF. CDR3 coding DNA: TGTGCCATCAGTGAGGGACCTCCGGATAGCAATCAGCCCCAGCATTTT.

This clonotype showed up many times. The chain has TRBV15 and TRBJ2-5, with D maybe TRBD1 (5 bases). The V gene lost 8 bases and the J gene lost 0 bases, with 10 bases spanning the gap. CDR1 and CDR2 (germline): LNHNV, YYDKDF (reference sequence). The CDR3 consists of 13 residues. The CDR3, as DNA: TGTGCCACCGCCGACAGAAACCAAGAGACCCAGTACTTC. It encodes CATADRNQETQYF.

This clonotype was observed a single time. Just one base apart from a much larger clone, this may be a read error. The chain couples TRBV28 to TRBJ1-1; D possibly corresponds to TRBD1 (6 bases). CDR1 and CDR2 (germline): MDHEN, SYDVKM. The CDR3 sequence is 16 residues long. The CDR3 sequence is CASRGGGGEVNTESFF. The CDR3 region has the DNA TGTGCCAGCAGAGGAGGGGGGGGGGAAGTGAACACTGAATCTTTCTTT.

CDR3 sequence reads: CASGFSWKTYEQYF. CDR3 nucleotides: TGTGCTAGTGGTTTCTCATGGAAGACCTACGAGCAGTACTTC. The V and J genes are TRBV12-5 and TRBJ2-7; D not certain. The germline V and J ends were trimmed by 3 bases and 2 bases, with 11 bases remaining between them. CDR1 and CDR2 (germline): LGHNT, FRNRAP. The CDR3 runs 14 residues.

This clonotype was counted ten times or more. For the CDR3, the DNA is TGTGCCAGCAGTGAAGCTAGCGGAGATTACGAGCAGTACTTC. Translated, it gives CASSEASGDYEQYF. The chain uses TRBV6-1 and TRBJ2-7; tentative D call: TRBD2 (6 bases). The V and J ends lost 0 bases and 4 bases respectively, with 10 bases between them. Per the germline V gene, CDR1 is MNHNS and CDR2 is SASEGT. CDR3 size: 14 residues.

As regards this clonotype: A read error may be the cause here, since a much bigger clone is one base away. The chain uses TRBV19 and TRBJ1-1; unclear D gene. The CDR3 covers 14 residues. The germline V gene has CDR1 LNHDA and CDR2 SQIVND (reference sequence). The CDR3 DNA reads as TGTGCCAGTACCCCGGAGCGGGTAAACACTGAAGCTTTATTT. Translating gives CASTPERVNTEALF.

This chain links TRBV18 with TRBJ2-1; D gene unclear. V dropped 6 bases and J dropped 5 bases, with 14 bases sitting between them. Germline V gene lookup returns CDR1 KGHSH and CDR2 LQKENI. CDR3 size: 14 residues. CDR3 in DNA: TGTGCCAGCTCCCCCCAAAGTCAGGACAATGAGCAGTTCTTC. Protein: CASSPQSQDNEQFF.